This TCR beta chain was found in a study of OX40 agonist ivuxolimab in advanced cancers. The junction had 10 bases not matched to a gene; V was cut back by 3 bases and J by 9 bases. This CDR3 contains 14 residues. Germline V gene data show CDR1 as LNHDA and CDR2 as SQIVND (reference sequence). The table came from immunoSEQ multiplex PCR; TCRdb's copy has only in-frame clones and leaves some out. The sample consists of some 45,000 clones, 70% to 85% of them appearing once. V and J are TRBV19 and TRBJ2-7, with 8 bases matching TRBD1. This specimen was CD4+ or CD8+ T cells sorted from blood, taken in a trial of the OX40 agonist ivuxolimab. This receptor was taken from an adult with an advanced solid tumor such as melanoma, head and neck, liver or kidney cancer. The CDR3 sequence is CASSIHPLGQGQYF. The DNA of the CDR3 is TGTGCCAGTAGTATCCACCCTCTCGGACAGGGGCAGTACTTC.